The clone carrying this T cell receptor (beta chain) was detected only a few times. The antigen remains undetermined. Compared with germline, one end of the junction differs, possibly owing to a read error. This entry comes from a study of tumor-infiltrating lymphocytes in primary liver carcinoma. Study-level information: Staged T1-T3 N0M0, the tumors had sizes that ranged from about 4.2 to 11 cm across.

Germline DNA was also extracted, with blood RNA taken from unsorted whole blood. Study-level findings and limits: Bulk unsorted sampling precluded comparing CD4+ and CD8+ repertoires.

This CDR3 has 9 amino acids. Germline loops: CDR1 SGHVS, CDR2 FQNEAQ. Total RNA (around 500 ng) served as template for TCR beta cDNA synthesis primed by a constant-region primer. Modified slightly, ARM-PCR produced TCR beta libraries over three nested multiplex PCR rounds. The two initial PCR rounds, about 9 cycles each, used TRBV1-TRBV30 forward and C-beta reverse primers. TCRdb independently ran MiXCR on the multiplex PCR reads; one entry per CDR3 protein. Among 310,000 or so distinct CDR3 sequences listed, approximately 54% were seen once. Sequenced material: peripheral blood. The receptor's source is a young woman with primary liver carcinoma and hepatitis B virus infection. This rearrangement joins TRBV7-8 to TRBJ1-4; D unclear. The chain's CDR3 is CASTRSALF. The DNA of the CDR3 is TGTGCCAGCACCCGCAGTGCCCTTTTT.